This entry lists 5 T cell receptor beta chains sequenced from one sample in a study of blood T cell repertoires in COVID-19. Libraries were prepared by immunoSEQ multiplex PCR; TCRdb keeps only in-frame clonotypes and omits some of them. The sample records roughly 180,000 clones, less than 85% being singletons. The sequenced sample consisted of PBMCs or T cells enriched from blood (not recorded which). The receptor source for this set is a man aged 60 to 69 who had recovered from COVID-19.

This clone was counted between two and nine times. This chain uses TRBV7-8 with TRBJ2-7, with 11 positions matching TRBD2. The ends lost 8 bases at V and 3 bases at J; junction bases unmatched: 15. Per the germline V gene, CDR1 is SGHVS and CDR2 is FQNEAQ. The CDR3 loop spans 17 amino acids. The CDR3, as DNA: TGTGCCAGCTCCTTTGCACTAGCGGGAGAATTCGGCTACGAGCAGTACTTC. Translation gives CASSFALAGEFGYEQYF.

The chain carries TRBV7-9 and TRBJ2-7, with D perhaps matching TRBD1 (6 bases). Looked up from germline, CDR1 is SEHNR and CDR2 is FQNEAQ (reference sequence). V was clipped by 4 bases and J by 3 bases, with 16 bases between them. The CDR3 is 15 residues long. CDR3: CASSSGRQVSYEQYF. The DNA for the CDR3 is TGTGCCAGCAGCTCGGGGAGACAGGTCAGCTACGAGCAGTACTTC.

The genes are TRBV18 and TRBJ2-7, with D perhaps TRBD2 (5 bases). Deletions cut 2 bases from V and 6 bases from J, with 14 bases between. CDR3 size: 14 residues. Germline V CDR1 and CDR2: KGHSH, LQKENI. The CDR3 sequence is CASSPEASRAEQYF. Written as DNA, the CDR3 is TGTGCCAGCTCACCAGAGGCTAGCCGGGCCGAGCAGTACTTC. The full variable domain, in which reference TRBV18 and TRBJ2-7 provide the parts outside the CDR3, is NAGVMQNPRHLVRRRGQEARLRCSPMKGHSHVYWYRQLPEEGLKFMVYLQKENIIDESGMPKERFSAEFPKEGPSILRIQQVVRGDSAAYFCASSPEASRAEQYFGPGTRLTVT.

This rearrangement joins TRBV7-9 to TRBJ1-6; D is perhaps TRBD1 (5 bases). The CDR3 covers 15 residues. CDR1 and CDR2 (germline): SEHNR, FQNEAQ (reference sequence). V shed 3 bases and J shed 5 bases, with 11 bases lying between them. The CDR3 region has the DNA TGTGCCAGCAGCTTCGAAGACAGCAATAATTCACCCCTCCACTTT. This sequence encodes CASSFEDSNNSPLHF.

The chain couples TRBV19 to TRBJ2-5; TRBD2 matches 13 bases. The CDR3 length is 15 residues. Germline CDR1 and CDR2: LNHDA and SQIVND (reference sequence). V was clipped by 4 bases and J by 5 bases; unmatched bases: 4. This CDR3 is CASSTTSGGRETQYF. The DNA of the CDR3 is TGTGCCAGTAGTACGACTAGCGGGGGGCGGGAGACCCAGTACTTC.